A selection of T cell receptor beta chains follows, all from one sample in a study of CD8 T cells in Susac syndrome. TCRdb itself ran the immunoSEQ multiplex PCR reads through MiXCR, one entry per CDR3 protein. The sample records hundreds of thousands of distinct CDR3 sequences, almost 97% being singletons. The sample consisted of CD4+ T cells from PBMCs. All receptors come from a human donor with Susac syndrome. The CDR3 runs from the conserved cysteine through the conserved F or W. The D gene is left open where the match is weak. Where a row states a size, it is once, few, many or the class of an expanded clone; other rows omit it.

V	D	size	J	CDR3	DNA
TRBV20-1	-	-	TRBJ1-1	CSARSGSLNTEAFF	TGCAGTGCTAGGAGTGGCAGCCTGAACACTGAAGCTTTCTTT
TRBV4-1	-	-	TRBJ1-2	CASSQVGGRDGYTF	TGCGCCAGCAGCCAGGTTGGGGGTCGTGATGGCTACACCTTC
TRBV13	TRBD2	-	TRBJ2-3	CASSLALAGGLDTQYF	TGTGCCAGCAGCTTAGCCCTAGCGGGAGGTCTAGATACGCAGTATTTT
TRBV12-3/TRBV12-4	-	-	TRBJ1-2	CASTQDLSYGYTF	TGTGCCAGCACACAGGACCTCAGCTATGGCTACACCTTC
TRBV19	-	-	TRBJ2-3	CASSISAASRSTDTQYF	TGTGCCAGTAGTATATCCGCAGCTAGCCGTAGCACAGATACGCAGTATTTT
TRBV3-1	-	-	TRBJ2-3	CASSPATRADTQYF	TGTGCCAGCAGCCCTGCGACTAGGGCAGATACGCAGTATTTT
TRBV6-5	TRBD1	-	TRBJ2-3	CASSYSRQGSDTQYF	TGTGCCAGCAGTTACTCCCGACAGGGGTCGGATACGCAGTATTTT
TRBV7-2	TRBD2	-	TRBJ2-5	CASSPSGSVGETQYF	TGTGCCAGCAGCCCTAGCGGGAGTGTAGGGGAGACCCAGTACTTC
TRBV10-2	TRBD2	-	TRBJ2-1	CASSEPSGSTEQFF	TGCGCCAGCAGTGAACCTAGCGGGAGTACGGAGCAGTTCTTC
TRBV3-1	TRBD2	-	TRBJ2-1	CASSQVPGGTYNEQFF	TGTGCCAGCAGCCAAGTGCCGGGAGGGACCTACAATGAGCAGTTCTTC
TRBV24-1	TRBD2	-	TRBJ2-1	CATSDPGGDSYNEQFF	TGTGCCACCAGTGATCCGGGGGGAGACTCCTACAATGAGCAGTTCTTC
TRBV5-1	-	-	TRBJ2-5	CASSWGQETQYF	TGCGCCAGCAGCTGGGGGCAAGAGACCCAGTACTTC
TRBV6-5	-	-	TRBJ1-3	CASGGSSGNTIYF	TGTGCCAGCGGGGGTTCGTCTGGAAACACCATATATTTT
TRBV28	-	-	TRBJ2-7	CASSFTLFEQYF	TGTGCCAGCAGTTTCACTCTGTTCGAGCAGTACTTC
TRBV29-1	-	once	TRBJ1-1	CSVATRRGNTEAFF	TGCAGCGTTGCGACCCGTCGGGGGAACACTGAAGCTTTCTTT
TRBV29-1	-	-	TRBJ2-7	CSVAGSSYEQYF	TGCAGCGTTGCAGGGAGCTCCTACGAGCAGTACTTC
TRBV18	-	-	TRBJ2-6	CASSPPKLQGGTGANVLTF	TGTGCCAGCTCACCACCGAAACTACAGGGAGGTACTGGGGCCAACGTCCTGACTTTC
TRBV21-1	-	-	TRBJ2-5	CASSNNLTSGSGGETQYF	TGTGCCAGCAGTAATAATTTGACTAGCGGCTCTGGAGGAGAGACCCAGTACTTC